This T cell receptor (beta chain) was recovered during a study of shared clonotypes between healthy human individuals. With respect to this clone: Its antigen is unknown.

It was into CD45RA+ naive and CD45RA-negative memory subsets that the CD4+ cells were split. Data came from immunoSEQ multiplex PCR; TCRdb stores just in-frame clones and leaves some out. The sample has approximately 1,500,000 clones; more than 95% are singletons. CDR1 and CDR2 from the germline V gene are KGHSH and LQKENI. CDR3 length: 15 amino acids. V lost 6 bases to trimming and J lost 0 bases; unmatched junction nucleotides: 7. General study findings and limits: When naive CD4 clonotypes were compared across a few donors, about 5% were shared. Non-shared clonotypes were found to have lower generation probabilities than the clonotypes that were shared by all four of the sorted-subset donors.

Sequences were obtained from naive CD4+ T cells sorted from blood. Subset of the sample: CD45RA+ positively selected. The sequence was collected from a man younger than 45 in good health. The rearrangement links TRBV18 to TRBJ2-5, with TRBD1 matching 7 bases. The CDR3 DNA sequence: TGTGCCAGCTCCCACGGACAGGCCAACCAAGAGACCCAGTACTTC. Its translation: CASSHGQANQETQYF.